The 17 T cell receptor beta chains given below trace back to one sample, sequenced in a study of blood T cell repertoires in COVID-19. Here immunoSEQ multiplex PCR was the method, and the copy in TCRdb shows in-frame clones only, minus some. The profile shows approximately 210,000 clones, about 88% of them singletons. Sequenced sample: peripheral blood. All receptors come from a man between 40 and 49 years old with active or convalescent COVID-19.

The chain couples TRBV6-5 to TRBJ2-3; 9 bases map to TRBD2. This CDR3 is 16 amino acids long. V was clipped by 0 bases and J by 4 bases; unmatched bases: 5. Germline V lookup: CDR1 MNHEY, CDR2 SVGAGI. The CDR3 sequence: CASSYSIAGVSDTQYF. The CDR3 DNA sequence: TGTGCCAGCAGTTACTCGATAGCGGGAGTTTCAGATACGCAGTATTTT.

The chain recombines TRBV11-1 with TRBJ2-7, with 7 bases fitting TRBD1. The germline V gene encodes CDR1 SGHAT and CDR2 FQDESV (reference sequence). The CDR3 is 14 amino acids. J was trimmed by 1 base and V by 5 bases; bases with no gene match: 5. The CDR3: CASSRQGSSYEQYF. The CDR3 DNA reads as TGTGCCAGCAGCCGACAGGGCTCTTCCTACGAGCAGTACTTC.

The CDR3 sequence: CASTPGGSTEAFF. The CDR3 coding sequence is TGTGCCAGCACCCCGGGGGGGAGCACTGAAGCTTTCTTT. This chain uses TRBV28 with TRBJ1-1, with D maybe TRBD1 (5 bases). V was cut by 7 bases and J by 4 bases, with 13 bases left in between. In germline, CDR1 is MDHEN, CDR2 SYDVKM. CDR3 length: 13 amino acids.

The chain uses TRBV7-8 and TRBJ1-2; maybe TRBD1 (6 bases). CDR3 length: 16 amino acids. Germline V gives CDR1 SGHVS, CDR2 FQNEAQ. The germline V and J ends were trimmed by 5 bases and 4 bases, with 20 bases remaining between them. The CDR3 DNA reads TGTGCCAGCAGCCTGAACAGGGATCGGGACCGCTATGGCTACACCTTC. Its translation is CASSLNRDRDRYGYTF.

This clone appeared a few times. Here the CDR3 DNA reads TGTGCCAGCAGTGTACCGGGTGGCTACACCTTC. Amino acid sequence: CASSVPGGYTF. The chain is built from TRBV6-9 and TRBJ1-2; D remains unclear. Germline-derived CDR1 and CDR2 are MNHGY and SVAAGI. Trimming left V 5 bases short and J 7 bases short, with 8 bases between. The CDR3 length is 11 residues.

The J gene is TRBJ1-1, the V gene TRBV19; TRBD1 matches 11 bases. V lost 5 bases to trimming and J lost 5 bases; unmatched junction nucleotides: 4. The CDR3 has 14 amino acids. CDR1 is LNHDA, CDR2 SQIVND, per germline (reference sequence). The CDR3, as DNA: TGTGCCAGTAGTTCGGGACAGGGGGGGACTGAAGCTTTCTTT. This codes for CASSSGQGGTEAFF.

CDR3: CASSLSGTGGQETQYF. The CDR3, as DNA: TGCGCCAGCAGCTTGTCCGGGACAGGGGGCCAAGAGACCCAGTACTTC. The J gene is TRBJ2-5, the V gene TRBV5-1; 11 positions match TRBD1. The CDR3 covers 16 residues. With V trimmed by 1 base and J by 1 base, 3 bases remained unmatched. Germline loops: CDR1 SGHRS, CDR2 YFSETQ.

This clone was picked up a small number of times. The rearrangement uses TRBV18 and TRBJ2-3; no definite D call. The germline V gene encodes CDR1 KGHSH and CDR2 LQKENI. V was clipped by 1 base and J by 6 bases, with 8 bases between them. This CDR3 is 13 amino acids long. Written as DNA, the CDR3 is TGTGCCAGCTCACCACGTCCTGGCGATACGCAGTATTTT. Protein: CASSPRPGDTQYF.

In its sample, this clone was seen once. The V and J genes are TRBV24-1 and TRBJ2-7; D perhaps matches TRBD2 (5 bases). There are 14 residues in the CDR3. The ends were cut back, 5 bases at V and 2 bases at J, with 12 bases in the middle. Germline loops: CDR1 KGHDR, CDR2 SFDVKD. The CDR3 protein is CATSGVLAPYEQYF. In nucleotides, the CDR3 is TGTGCCACCAGTGGAGTTCTAGCACCCTACGAGCAGTACTTC.

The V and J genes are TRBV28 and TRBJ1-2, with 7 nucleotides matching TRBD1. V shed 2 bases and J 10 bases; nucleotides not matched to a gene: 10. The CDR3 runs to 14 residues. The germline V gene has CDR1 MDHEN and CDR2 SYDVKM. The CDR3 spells CASSLLDRVGPYTF. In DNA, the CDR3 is TGTGCCAGCAGTTTACTCGACAGGGTAGGGCCCTACACCTTC.

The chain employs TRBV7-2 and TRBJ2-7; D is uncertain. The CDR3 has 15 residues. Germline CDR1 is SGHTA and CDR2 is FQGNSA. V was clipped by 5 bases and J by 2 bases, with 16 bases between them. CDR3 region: CASSHQAKEPYEQYF. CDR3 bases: TGTGCCAGCAGCCATCAGGCGAAAGAACCCTACGAGCAGTACTTC. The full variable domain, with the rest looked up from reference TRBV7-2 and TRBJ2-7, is GAGVSQSPSNKVTEKGKDVELRCDPISGHTALYWYRQSLGQGLEFLIYFQGNSAPDKSGLPSDRFSAERTGGSVSTLTIQRTQQEDSAVYLCASSHQAKEPYEQYFGPGTRLTVT.

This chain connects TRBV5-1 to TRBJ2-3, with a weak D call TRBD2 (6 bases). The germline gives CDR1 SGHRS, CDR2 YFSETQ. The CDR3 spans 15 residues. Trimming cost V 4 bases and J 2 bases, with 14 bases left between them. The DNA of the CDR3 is TGCGCCAGCAGCAAGGGACCGGGACTCACAGATACGCAGTATTTT. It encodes CASSKGPGLTDTQYF.

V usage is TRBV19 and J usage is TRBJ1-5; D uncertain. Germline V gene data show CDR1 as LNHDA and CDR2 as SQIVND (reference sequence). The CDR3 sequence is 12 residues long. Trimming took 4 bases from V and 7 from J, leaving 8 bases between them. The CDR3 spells CASSTGGQPQHF. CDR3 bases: TGTGCCAGTAGTACGGGTGGCCAGCCCCAGCATTTT. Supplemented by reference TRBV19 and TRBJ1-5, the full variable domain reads DGGITQSPKYLFRKEGQNVTLSCEQNLNHDAMYWYRQDPGQGLRLIYYSQIVNDFQKGDIAEGYSVSREKKESFPLTVTSAQKNPTAFYLCASSTGGQPQHFGDGTRLSIL.

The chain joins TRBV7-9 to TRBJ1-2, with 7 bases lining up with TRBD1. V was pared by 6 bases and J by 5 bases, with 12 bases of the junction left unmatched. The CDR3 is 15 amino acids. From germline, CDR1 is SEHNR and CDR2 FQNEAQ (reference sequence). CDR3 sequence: CASSTNKGAGYGYTF. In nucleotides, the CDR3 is TGTGCCAGCAGTACTAACAAGGGGGCTGGGTATGGCTACACCTTC.

DNA for the CDR3: TGTGCCAGCAGCTCACAGGGTCTGGAAGATACGCAGTATTTT. It translates to CASSSQGLEDTQYF. The V call is TRBV11-3, the J call TRBJ2-3; tentatively, D is TRBD1 (6 bases). Germline assignment: CDR1 SGHNT and CDR2 YENEEA. The CDR3 sequence is 14 residues long. Between the trimmed V and J ends, which lost 4 bases and 5 bases, there was a span of 13 bases.

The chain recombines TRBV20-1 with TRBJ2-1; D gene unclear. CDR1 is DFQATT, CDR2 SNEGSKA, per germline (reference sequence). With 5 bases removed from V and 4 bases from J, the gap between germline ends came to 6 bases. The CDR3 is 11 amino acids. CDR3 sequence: CSAPTYNEQFF. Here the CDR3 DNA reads TGCAGTGCTCCTACTTACAATGAGCAGTTCTTC.

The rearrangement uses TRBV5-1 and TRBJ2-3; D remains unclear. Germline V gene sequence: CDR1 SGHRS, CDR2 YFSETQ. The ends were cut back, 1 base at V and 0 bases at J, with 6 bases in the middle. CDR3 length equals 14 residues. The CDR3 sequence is CASSLRYSTDTQYF. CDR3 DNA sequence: TGCGCCAGCAGCTTGCGGTACAGCACAGATACGCAGTATTTT.